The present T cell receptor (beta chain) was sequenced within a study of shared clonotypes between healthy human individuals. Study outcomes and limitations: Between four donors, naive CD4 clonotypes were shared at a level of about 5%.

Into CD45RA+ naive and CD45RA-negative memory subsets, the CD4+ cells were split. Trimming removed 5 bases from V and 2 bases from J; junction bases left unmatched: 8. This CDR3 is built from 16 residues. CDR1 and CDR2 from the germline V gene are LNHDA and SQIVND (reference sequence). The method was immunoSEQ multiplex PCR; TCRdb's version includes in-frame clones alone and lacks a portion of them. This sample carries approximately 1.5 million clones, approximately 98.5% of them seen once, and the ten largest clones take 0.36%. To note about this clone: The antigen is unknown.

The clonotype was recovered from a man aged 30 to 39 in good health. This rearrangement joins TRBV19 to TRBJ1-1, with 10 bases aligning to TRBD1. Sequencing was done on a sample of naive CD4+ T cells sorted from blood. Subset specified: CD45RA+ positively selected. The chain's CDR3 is CASSLSGQGRNTEAFF. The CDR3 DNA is TGTGCCAGTAGTCTTTCGGGACAGGGGAGAAACACTGAAGCTTTCTTT.